Presented here are 9 T cell receptor beta chains from one specimen sequenced in a study of blood T cell repertoires in COVID-19. The repertoire was sequenced with immunoSEQ multiplex PCR; TCRdb's copy has only in-frame clones and lacks some. The table lists around 320,000 clones, 90% of them singletons, with roughly 4.3% in the top ten. Sequencing was done on a sample of PBMCs or T cells enriched from blood (not recorded which). These receptor sequences come from a woman under 30 with acute COVID-19.

The rearrangement uses TRBV27 and TRBJ1-5, with D maybe TRBD1 (6 bases). The CDR3 sequence is 15 residues long. Germline V gene data show CDR1 as MNHEY and CDR2 as SMNVEV (reference sequence). Trimming cost V 10 bases and J 9 bases, with 25 bases left between them. The CDR3 nucleotides read TGTGCCATCTCGCCCGGGACACCACGGATTTGGCCCCAGCATTTT. Translating gives CAISPGTPRIWPQHF.

The rearrangement uses TRBV7-9 and TRBJ2-1; the D gene is possibly TRBD2 (5 bases). The CDR3 is 12 residues long. Germline V lookup: CDR1 SEHNR, CDR2 FQNEAQ (reference sequence). The V end lost 6 bases, the J end lost 7 bases, and 10 bases lay between the germline ends. CDR3 loop: CASRGGPNEQFF. In DNA form, the CDR3 reads TGTGCCAGCAGGGGCGGGCCAAATGAGCAGTTCTTC.

The rearrangement uses TRBV7-9 and TRBJ2-7; D may be TRBD1 (5 bases). The CDR3 spans 18 residues. V lost 1 base and J lost 2, with 21 bases in between. Germline-derived CDR1 and CDR2 are SEHNR and FQNEAQ (reference sequence). CDR3 nucleotide sequence: TGTGCCAGCAGCTTAGGTTCTGGGGCAGATCTAAAAACCTACGAGCAGTACTTC. This sequence encodes CASSLGSGADLKTYEQYF.

The chain combines TRBV28 with TRBJ2-1, with 12 bases matching TRBD2. This CDR3 is 14 amino acids long. Trimming took 4 bases from V and 7 from J; bases not matched to a gene: 2. Germline CDR1 and CDR2: MDHEN and SYDVKM. The CDR3 DNA sequence: TGTGCCAGCAGTTCCGGGACTAGCGGGAATGAGCAGTTCTTC. Protein product: CASSSGTSGNEQFF. Variable domain in full (rest from reference TRBV28 and TRBJ2-1): DVKVTQSSRYLVKRTGEKVFLECVQDMDHENMFWYRQDPGLGLRLIYFSYDVKMKEKGDIPEGYSVSREKKERFSLILESASTNQTSMYLCASSSGTSGNEQFFGPGTRLTVL.

This chain uses TRBV11-3 with TRBJ2-1, with 8 bases fitting TRBD1. Germline CDR1 SGHNT, CDR2 YENEEA. The length of the CDR3 is 15 residues. V lost 0 bases to trimming and J lost 3 bases; unmatched junction nucleotides: 1. CDR3 DNA sequence: TGTGCCAGCAGCTTAGAAGGACAGGGCTACAATGAGCAGTTCTTC. Protein product: CASSLEGQGYNEQFF.

This sequence joins TRBV10-3 and TRBJ1-4; 7 bases fit TRBD1. The V segment lost 4 bases and the J segment 4 bases; nucleotides outside the gene matches: 3. CDR1 and CDR2 from the germline V gene are ENHRY and SYGVKD. There are 14 residues in the CDR3. CDR3 in amino acids: CAISAGTDNEKLFF. The CDR3 region has the DNA TGTGCCATCAGTGCCGGGACAGATAATGAAAAACTGTTTTTT.

The rearrangement uses TRBV18 and TRBJ1-6, with D maybe TRBD1 (5 bases). V lost 4 bases, J lost 8 bases, and 9 bases lay in between. The CDR3 spans 13 residues. The germline gives CDR1 KGHSH, CDR2 LQKENI. The CDR3 DNA reads as TGTGCCAGCTCACTCGGCAGGGATTCACCCCTCCACTTT. This translates into CASSLGRDSPLHF. The whole variable domain, remainder taken from reference TRBV18 and TRBJ1-6, is NAGVMQNPRHLVRRRGQEARLRCSPMKGHSHVYWYRQLPEEGLKFMVYLQKENIIDESGMPKERFSAEFPKEGPSILRIQQVVRGDSAAYFCASSLGRDSPLHFGNGTRLTVT.

This chain connects TRBV9 to TRBJ2-6, with D possibly matching TRBD2 (6 bases). The CDR3 covers 15 residues. Trimming removed 5 bases from V and 4 bases from J, with 13 bases in between. CDR1 is SGDLS and CDR2 is YYNGEE in the germline V gene. CDR3 bases: TGTGCCAGCAGTCTGGAGGGTCTGGGGGCCAACGTCCTGACTTTC. The encoded protein is CASSLEGLGANVLTF.

This rearrangement joins TRBV28 to TRBJ2-5, with 7 positions matching TRBD2. The CDR3 covers 15 residues. V was pared by 0 bases and J by 4 bases, with 5 bases of the junction left unmatched. CDR1 MDHEN and CDR2 SYDVKM come from the germline V gene. The CDR3 loop reads CASSLWGRGGETQYF. The CDR3 nucleotides are TGTGCCAGCAGTTTATGGGGGAGGGGAGGAGAGACCCAGTACTTC.